Presented here are 22 T cell receptor beta chains from one specimen sequenced in a study of T cell repertoires in cytomegalovirus infection. TCRdb ran MiXCR on the reads and lists one entry per CDR3 protein. The table lists about 260,000 distinct CDR3 sequences, around 15% of them singletons. Sequencing used PBMCs. These receptors came from a human donor in good health (CMV status not recorded). Some clones in this sample may be carry-over from other donors' samples.

Only a few counts were recorded for this clonotype. The CDR3 region is CASRRTGVETQYF. The CDR3 DNA follows: TGTGCCAGCAGGCGGACAGGGGTTGAGACCCAGTACTTC. The V gene is TRBV12-3 or TRBV12-4, the J gene TRBJ2-5, with 9 bases aligning to TRBD1. The CDR3 runs 13 residues. V was pared by 6 bases and J by 5 bases, with 4 bases of the junction left unmatched.

This clonotype appeared a few times. The V gene is TRBV4-1, the J gene TRBJ1-4; possible D gene TRBD1, 5 bases. CDR3 size: 16 residues. Trimming took off 0 bases at V and 7 bases at J, with 15 bases between the two ends. Looked up from germline, CDR1 is MGHRA and CDR2 is YSYEKL. DNA of the CDR3: TGCGCCAGCAGCCAAGATGCGCAGTTGGGACGTGAAAAACTGTTTTTT. Its translation: CASSQDAQLGREKLFF.

The chain employs TRBV27 and TRBJ1-1; possible D gene TRBD1, 6 bases. Germline V gene lookup returns CDR1 MNHEY and CDR2 SMNVEV (reference sequence). Trimming removed 5 bases from V and 6 bases from J, with 13 bases in between. This CDR3 spans 13 amino acids. CDR3 nucleotide sequence: TGTGCCAGCAGTCCTTCAAAGGGGGCTGAAGCTTTCTTT. Its translation: CASSPSKGAEAFF.

In its sample, this clonotype was seen a few times. Compared with germline, one end of the junction differs, possibly owing to a read error. The rearrangement links TRBV18 to TRBJ2-7, with D perhaps assigned TRBD1 or TRBD2 (5 bases each). The CDR3 sequence is 13 residues long. In germline, CDR1 is KGHSH, CDR2 LQKENI. For the CDR3, the DNA is TGTGCCACCTCATGGGACGGATTAGCGGAGCAGTACTTC. It specifies CATSWDGLAEQYF.

The sample holds many counts of this clonotype. This chain uses TRBV6-8 with TRBJ2-3; D unresolved. Looked up from germline, CDR1 is MNHGY and CDR2 is SAAAGT. The CDR3 extends over 15 amino acids. Trimming took off 5 bases at V and 0 bases at J, with 12 bases between the two ends. The CDR3 region is CASSAAFGSTDTQYF. The CDR3 DNA is TGTGCCAGCAGTGCCGCCTTCGGGAGCACAGATACGCAGTATTTT.

The chain links TRBV20-1 to TRBJ1-2; D is uncertain. V lost 6 bases and J lost 8, with 10 bases in between. The germline CDR1 and CDR2 sequences are DFQATT and SNEGSKA (reference sequence). The CDR3 totals 10 residues. The CDR3 sequence: CSAQLGGYTF. CDR3 DNA: TGCAGTGCCCAGCTGGGAGGCTACACCTTC.

Only a few counts were recorded for this clonotype. V usage is TRBV6-2 or TRBV6-3 and J usage is TRBJ2-1, with 7 bases aligning to TRBD2. The trim removed 3 bases at V and 1 base at J, leaving 9 bases unmatched. This CDR3 is 17 amino acids long. From germline, CDR1 is MNHEY and CDR2 SVGEGT. The CDR3 here is CASSYGKGRGSYNEQFF. CDR3 nucleotides: TGTGCCAGCAGTTATGGGAAGGGGAGGGGTTCCTACAATGAGCAGTTCTTC.

The chain combines TRBV14 with TRBJ1-2; D is perhaps TRBD1 (6 bases). Germline CDR1 is SGHDN and CDR2 is FVKESK. The V end was cut by 6 bases, the J end by 11 bases, with 13 bases between. CDR3 length: 11 amino acids. CDR3 residues: CASRKEGGYTF. In DNA, the CDR3 is TGTGCCAGCAGAAAAGAAGGGGGTTACACCTTC.

There are a few counts of this clonotype. The V call is TRBV5-5, the J call TRBJ1-1; perhaps TRBD1 as D (5 bases). Germline V lookup: CDR1 SGHKS, CDR2 YYEKEE (reference sequence). V dropped 1 base and J dropped 6 bases, with 13 bases sitting between them. This CDR3 region has 14 residues. For the CDR3, the DNA is TGTGCCAGCAGCTTGATCCAGGGCCACGCTGAAGCTTTCTTT. This gives the protein CASSLIQGHAEAFF.

Many counts were recorded for this clonotype. This sequence joins TRBV11-2 and TRBJ1-2; D is ambiguous. The CDR3 is 17 residues long. The germline V gene encodes CDR1 SGHAT and CDR2 FQNNGV. V was cut by 0 bases and J by 2 bases, with 16 bases left in between. This chain's CDR3 is CASSLDSGAGLNYGYTF. DNA of the CDR3: TGTGCCAGCAGCTTAGATTCGGGTGCAGGTCTAAACTATGGCTACACCTTC. Complete variable domain (other parts from reference TRBV11-2 and TRBJ1-2): EAGVAQSPRYKIIEKRQSVAFWCNPISGHATLYWYQQILGQGPKLLIQFQNNGVVDDSQLPKDRFSAERLKGVDSTLKIQPAKLEDSAVYLCASSLDSGAGLNYGYTFGSGTRLTVV.

This clonotype was seen many times. This rearrangement joins TRBV11-2 to TRBJ2-1; a possible D gene is TRBD2 (7 bases). Germline V gives CDR1 SGHAT, CDR2 FQNNGV. Trimming removed 4 bases from V and 3 bases from J, with 22 bases in between. This CDR3 is built from 18 residues. CDR3 DNA: TGTGCCAGCAGCTGGGGGCGCGGTGGCGGGGGTATCTACAATGAGCAGTTCTTC. Translating gives CASSWGRGGGGIYNEQFF.

This clonotype has only a few counts. The chain links TRBV28 to TRBJ2-7, with D unresolved. Trimming pared 1 base from V and 2 bases from J, leaving 3 bases between. The CDR3 is made up of 12 amino acids. Looked up from germline, CDR1 is MDHEN and CDR2 is SYDVKM. Written as DNA, the CDR3 is TGTGCCAGCAGTTTATCCACCTACGAGCAGTACTTC. Protein product: CASSLSTYEQYF.

The CDR3 region has the DNA TGCAGTGCTACGCTAGCGGGATGGGAGCAGTTCTTC. Its protein product is CSATLAGWEQFF. This sequence joins TRBV20-1 and TRBJ2-1; 9 bases line up with TRBD2. V trimming: 4 bases; J trimming: 10 bases; junction bases outside the gene matches: 5. This CDR3 region has 12 residues. Germline lookup yields CDR1 DFQATT and CDR2 SNEGSKA (reference sequence).

In this sample, this clonotype turned up many times. This chain links TRBV19 with TRBJ2-1, with 10 bases fitting TRBD2. From germline, CDR1 is LNHDA and CDR2 SQIVND (reference sequence). The CDR3 runs to 17 residues. V dropped 3 bases and J dropped 0; count of bases not matched to a gene: 5. The CDR3 protein is CASSILASGSSYNEQFF. The CDR3 DNA reads TGTGCCAGTAGTATTCTTGCTAGCGGGAGCTCCTACAATGAGCAGTTCTTC.

The V call is TRBV28, the J call TRBJ2-7; 7 bases agree with TRBD1. V gave up 7 bases and J gave up 2 bases; unmatched junction bases: 2. The CDR3 has 12 amino acids. Germline lookup yields CDR1 MDHEN and CDR2 SYDVKM. The CDR3 region is CASTTGAYEQYF. The CDR3 DNA reads as TGTGCCAGCACCACAGGGGCCTACGAGCAGTACTTC.

Many counts were recorded for this clonotype. V usage is TRBV7-8 and J usage is TRBJ2-5; D remains ambiguous. V lost 3 bases, J lost 2 bases, and 7 bases lay in between. This CDR3 comprises 13 residues. Germline V gene lookup returns CDR1 SGHVS and CDR2 FQNEAQ. CDR3: CASSFGPQETQYF. The CDR3 coding sequence is TGTGCCAGCAGCTTCGGGCCTCAAGAGACCCAGTACTTC. Drawing the rest from reference TRBV7-8 and TRBJ2-5, the complete variable domain is GAGVSQSPRYKVAKRGQDVALRCDPISGHVSLFWYQQALGQGPEFLTYFQNEAQLDKSGLPSDRFFAERPEGSVSTLKIQRTQQEDSAVYLCASSFGPQETQYFGPGTRLLVL.

This clonotype was seen many times. This rearrangement joins TRBV7-2 to TRBJ1-5; TRBD1 might be the D (5 bases). Looked up from germline, CDR1 is SGHTA and CDR2 is FQGNSA. The length of the CDR3 is 16 residues. Trimming cost V 3 bases and J 0 bases, with 12 bases left between them. The CDR3, as DNA: TGTGCCAGCAGCTTCCAGGGACCCTATAGCAATCAGCCCCAGCATTTT. It specifies CASSFQGPYSNQPQHF. The full variable domain, rest sourced from reference TRBV7-2 and TRBJ1-5, is GAGVSQSPSNKVTEKGKDVELRCDPISGHTALYWYRQSLGQGLEFLIYFQGNSAPDKSGLPSDRFSAERTGGSVSTLTIQRTQQEDSAVYLCASSFQGPYSNQPQHFGDGTRLSIL.

The chain joins TRBV20-1 to TRBJ1-6, with 8 nucleotides matching TRBD1. V trimming: 7 bases; J trimming: 7 bases; junction bases outside the gene matches: 6. Germline V gene lookup returns CDR1 DFQATT and CDR2 SNEGSKA (reference sequence). The CDR3 length is 13 residues. CDR3 protein: CSGRDRGNSPLHF. DNA of the CDR3: TGCAGTGGACGCGACAGGGGAAATTCACCCCTCCACTTT.

This clonotype was observed many times. The chain carries TRBV20-1 and TRBJ2-1; TRBD2 matches 13 bases. Germline lookup yields CDR1 DFQATT and CDR2 SNEGSKA (reference sequence). Trimming at V came to 4 bases and at J to 8 bases, leaving 8 bases not matched to a gene. The CDR3 runs to 15 residues. The CDR3 DNA sequence: TGCAGTGCTAAAAGACTAGCGGGAGGTGGCGATGAGCAGTTCTTC. As protein: CSAKRLAGGGDEQFF.

This clonotype came up many times. This chain uses TRBV7-9 with TRBJ1-6; D gene ambiguous. Germline V gene sequence: CDR1 SEHNR, CDR2 FQNEAQ (reference sequence). This CDR3 comprises 12 residues. The V gene lost 3 bases and the J gene lost 7 bases, with 4 bases spanning the gap. This chain's CDR3 is CASSFTNSPLHF. CDR3 coding DNA: TGTGCCAGCAGCTTTACAAATTCACCCCTCCACTTT.

This clonotype was picked up a small number of times. This chain uses TRBV7-6 with TRBJ2-1; 9 positions agree with TRBD2. J gave up 4 bases and V 5 bases, and 6 bases lay outside the gene matches. The CDR3 runs 15 residues. From germline, CDR1 is SGHVS and CDR2 FNYEAQ. CDR3 region: CASSQALAGYNEQFF. As DNA, the CDR3 is TGTGCCAGCAGCCAGGCCCTAGCGGGATACAATGAGCAGTTCTTC.

CDR3 sequence reads: CASRSSGQPLEQFF. In nucleotides, the CDR3 is TGTGCCAGCAGGTCTTCAGGACAGCCCCTTGAGCAGTTCTTC. V gene TRBV28 combines with J gene TRBJ2-1, with D maybe TRBD1 (6 bases). Germline CDR1 and CDR2: MDHEN and SYDVKM. This CDR3 is built from 14 residues. Trimming left V 6 bases short and J 9 bases short, with 18 bases between.